One T cell receptor beta chain is described in this entry. Authors' data handling: Reference gene primer amplification gave estimated nucleated cell counts. Method: immunoSEQ multiplex PCR; TCRdb's copy keeps in-frame clones and lacks some. V and J calls plus clone size are reproduced from that table; the DNA served to infer D and trimming. The sample has under 120,000 clones, over 75% seen once. This specimen comes from a study of blood T cell repertoires in COVID-19. For the study at large: Acute and convalescent COVID-19 specimens originated in the United States, Italy and Spain. Sources were T cells, B-cell-depleted T cells, or PBMCs; the material itself was cDNA or gDNA.

This CDR3 has 13 amino acids. The V and J ends lost 1 base and 5 bases respectively, with 5 bases between them. CDR1 is SEHNR and CDR2 is FQNEAQ in the germline V gene (reference sequence). The V call is TRBV7-9, the J call TRBJ2-2; D is unresolved. Sequenced: peripheral blood. This sequence was found in a woman older than 75 with acute or convalescent COVID-19. The CDR3 loop is CASSLVETGELFF. The CDR3 DNA follows: TGTGCCAGCAGCTTAGTTGAGACCGGGGAGCTGTTTTTT. Looking up the rest from reference TRBV7-9 and TRBJ2-2 gives the full variable domain: DTGVSQNPRHKITKRGQNVTFRCDPISEHNRLYWYRQTLGQGPEFLTYFQNEAQLEKSRLLSDRFSAERPKGSFSTLEIQRTEQGDSAMYLCASSLVETGELFFGEGSRLTVL.